This paragraph covers one T cell receptor (beta chain) sequence. Per the authors' pipeline: The authors estimated nucleated cell counts from reference gene primer amplification. TCRdb's copy holds only in-frame clones and misses some; the assay was immunoSEQ multiplex PCR. That table furnishes V, J and clone size, whereas the DNA furnished D and trimming. The sample shows some 190,000 clones, about 80% of them seen only once. The Seattle site enrolled patients during active infection and followed them longitudinally. The CDR3 is 12 amino acids. The germline V gene has CDR1 SEHNR and CDR2 FQNEAQ (reference sequence). Trimming shortened V by 2 bases and J by 6 bases, and 5 bases separated the two germline ends. The data derive from a study of blood T cell repertoires in COVID-19. Study background: The analysed material was cDNA or gDNA that came from T cells, B-cell-depleted T cells, or PBMCs.

The genes are TRBV7-9 and TRBJ1-5, with no clear D. The specimen was peripheral blood. This receptor was taken from a woman in her sixties or seventies with COVID-19, enrolled during active disease. CDR3 sequence reads: CASSLPGQPQHF. CDR3 sequence (DNA): TGTGCCAGCAGCTTACCCGGTCAGCCCCAGCATTTT.